The sequence of this T cell receptor beta chain was determined in a study of cytotoxic CD8 clonotypes in ibrutinib-treated CLL. Study-wide results and caveats: Treatment left the uncommon public clonotypes either contracted or stable in frequency.

Clones were read by immunoSEQ multiplex PCR, and TCRdb kept only the in-frame ones, dropping some. The repertoire holds 40,000 to 60,000 clones, approximately 53% seen once, with approximately 32% in the top ten. To note about this clone: Its antigen remains unknown.

This CDR3 is built from 11 residues. The germline V gene has CDR1 DFQATT and CDR2 SNEGSKA (reference sequence). V gave up 8 bases and J gave up 5 bases, with 10 bases separating them. Sequencing was performed on PBMCs, taken after 12 months of ibrutinib treatment. The rearrangement links TRBV20-1 to TRBJ2-1; D is undetermined. The sequence came from a human donor with chronic lymphocytic leukemia. CDR3 nucleotide sequence: TGCAGTCCCCTACGGGACAATGAGCAGTTCTTC. This sequence encodes CSPLRDNEQFF.